A selection of T cell receptor beta chains follows, all from one sample in a study of blood T cell repertoires in COVID-19. Sequencing was performed with immunoSEQ multiplex PCR; in TCRdb, only in-frame clones are kept and a portion is missing. The sample has about 53,000 clones, 86% seen once. The sample comprised peripheral blood. The receptors stem from a man aged 80 or over with acute or convalescent COVID-19. Both conserved end residues are part of each CDR3. A D gene is named only where the DNA matches it firmly. Where a row states a size, it is once, few, many or the class of an expanded clone; other rows omit it.

>TRBV6-1|TRBJ1-3|NA|NA
CASSEDRRRSGNTIYF
TGTGCCAGCAGTGAAGACAGGCGTCGCTCTGGAAACACCATATATTTT
>TRBV7-3|TRBJ1-1|NA|NA
CASSLGVLTEAFF
TGTGCCAGCAGCTTAGGTGTGCTAACGGAAGCTTTCTTT
>TRBV12-5|TRBJ2-5|NA|NA
CASGTGTGIQETQYF
TGTGCTAGTGGTACCGGTACAGGGATCCAAGAGACCCAGTACTTC
>TRBV7-6|TRBJ2-1|NA|TRBD1
CASSLRTGGNEQFF
TGTGCCAGCAGCTTGCGGACAGGGGGCAATGAGCAGTTCTTC
>TRBV11-2|TRBJ2-5|NA|TRBD1
CASSLVRGQETQYF
TGTGCCAGCAGCTTGGTCAGGGGGCAAGAGACCCAGTACTTC
>TRBV15|TRBJ1-2|once|TRBD1
CATSRDRGIRNGYTF
TGTGCCACCAGCAGAGACAGGGGGATACGGAACGGCTACACCTTC
>TRBV10-3|TRBJ2-1|NA|TRBD1
CAISESPGQGYNEQFF
TGTGCCATCAGTGAGTCGCCGGGACAGGGGTACAATGAGCAGTTCTTC
>TRBV2|TRBJ2-7|NA|NA
CASRAGMVEQYF
TGTGCCAGCCGGGCGGGGATGGTCGAGCAGTACTTC
>TRBV28|TRBJ1-2|NA|NA
CAGEDGDYGYTF
TGTGCCGGAGAGGACGGGGACTATGGCTACACCTTC
>TRBV18|TRBJ1-4|NA|NA
CASSPLRGTSNEKLFF
TGTGCCAGCTCCCCCCTTAGGGGGACCTCTAATGAAAAACTGTTTTTT
>TRBV7-2|TRBJ2-7|NA|NA
CASSSRTEPYEQYF
TGTGCCAGCAGCTCCAGGACTGAACCCTACGAGCAGTACTTC
>TRBV7-2|TRBJ1-5|NA|TRBD1
CASSPQTGVNQPQHF
TGTGCCAGCAGCCCGCAGACAGGGGTCAATCAGCCCCAGCATTTT
>TRBV9|TRBJ1-2|NA|NA
CASSSDLRESADYGYTF
TGTGCCAGCAGCTCCGACCTGAGGGAGAGCGCCGACTATGGCTACACCTTC
>TRBV19|TRBJ1-1|NA|NA
CASSTQNTEAFF
TGTGCCAGTAGTACCCAGAACACTGAAGCTTTCTTT
>TRBV6-5|TRBJ1-1|NA|NA
CASSYSGVETEAFF
TGTGCCAGCAGTTACTCGGGAGTGGAGACTGAAGCTTTCTTT
>TRBV5-4|TRBJ2-7|once|NA
CASSLPGGLYEQYF
TGTGCCAGCAGCTTACCCGGGGGGCTCTACGAGCAGTACTTC
>TRBV19|TRBJ2-7|NA|TRBD1
CASRPFGQGINEQYF
TGTGCCAGTAGACCGTTCGGACAGGGAATCAACGAGCAGTACTTC
>TRBV18|TRBJ1-1|NA|NA
CASSRPGTEAFF
TGTGCCAGCTCACGTCCAGGGACTGAAGCTTTCTTT
>TRBV7-2|TRBJ2-2|NA|TRBD1
CASSTGTGSTGELFF
TGTGCCAGCAGCACCGGGACAGGCTCCACCGGGGAGCTGTTTTTT
>TRBV5-5|TRBJ2-2|once|NA
CASSLGSSNTGELFF
TGTGCCAGCAGCTTGGGGAGTTCGAACACCGGGGAGCTGTTTTTT